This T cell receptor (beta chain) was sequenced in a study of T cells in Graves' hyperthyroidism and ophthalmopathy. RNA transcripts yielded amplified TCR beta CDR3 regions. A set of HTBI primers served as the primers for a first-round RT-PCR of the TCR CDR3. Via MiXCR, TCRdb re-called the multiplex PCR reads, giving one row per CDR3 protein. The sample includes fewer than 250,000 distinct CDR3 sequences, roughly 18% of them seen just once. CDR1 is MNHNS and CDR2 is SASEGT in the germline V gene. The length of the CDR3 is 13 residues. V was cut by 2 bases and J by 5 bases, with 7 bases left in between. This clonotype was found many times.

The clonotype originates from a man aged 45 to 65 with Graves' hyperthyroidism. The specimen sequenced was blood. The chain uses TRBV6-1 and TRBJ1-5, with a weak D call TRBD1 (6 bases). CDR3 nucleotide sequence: TGTGCCAGCAGTGAACAGGGGTATCAGCCCCAGCATTTT. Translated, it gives CASSEQGYQPQHF.